This T cell receptor beta chain derives from a study of control samples from healthy donors and cancer patients. This clone appeared once. The CDR3 runs 17 residues. CDR1 and CDR2 (germline): ENHRY, SYGVKD. The ends lost 5 bases at V and 0 bases at J; junction bases unmatched: 12. Some clones are missing from TCRdb's copy, which holds only in-frame ones; the method was immunoSEQ multiplex PCR. The sample includes 85,000 to 90,000 clones, 70% to 90% of them seen just once. The receptor was isolated from a woman aged 40 to 50 in good health. The V gene is TRBV10-3, the J gene TRBJ1-1, with 7 nucleotides matching TRBD1. What was sequenced was blood. CDR3 sequence reads: CAISPGQAGALNTEAFF. CDR3 bases: TGTGCCATCAGTCCCGGACAGGCCGGGGCTTTGAACACTGAAGCTTTCTTT.